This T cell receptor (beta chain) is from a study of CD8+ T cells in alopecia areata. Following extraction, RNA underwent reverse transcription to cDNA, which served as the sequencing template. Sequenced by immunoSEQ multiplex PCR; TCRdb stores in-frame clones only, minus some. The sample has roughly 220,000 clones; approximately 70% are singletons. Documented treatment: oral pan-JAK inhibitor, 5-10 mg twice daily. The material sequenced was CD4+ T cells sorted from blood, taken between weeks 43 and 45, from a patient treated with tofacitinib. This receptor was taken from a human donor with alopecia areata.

The chain's CDR3 is CASSLGPRDSGLGSPLHF. DNA of the CDR3: TGCGCCAGCAGCTTGGGTCCCCGGGACTCGGGGCTCGGTTCACCCCTCCACTTT. The chain carries TRBV5-1 and TRBJ1-6, with D perhaps matching TRBD1 (5 bases). This CDR3 has 18 amino acids. Germline CDR1 SGHRS, CDR2 YFSETQ. Trimming removed 0 bases from V and 9 bases from J, with 22 bases in between. Using reference TRBV5-1 and TRBJ1-6 for the parts outside the CDR3, the full variable domain is KAGVTQTPRYLIKTRGQQVTLSCSPISGHRSVSWYQQTPGQGLQFLFEYFSETQRNKGNFPGRFSGRQFSNSRSEMNVSTLELGDSALYLCASSLGPRDSGLGSPLHFGNGTRLTVT.